This T cell receptor (beta chain) was sequenced during a study of OX40 agonist ivuxolimab in advanced cancers. Study at large: Two cutaneous melanoma patients and one hepatocellular carcinoma patient, three in all, had partial responses.

Study results and caveats: Expanded peripheral T cells had an undetermined antigen specificity. Expanded clones tended on average to be more numerous among CD8+ T cells than CD4+.

Produced via immunoSEQ multiplex PCR; TCRdb's table is partial and in-frame only. This sample carries some 80,000 clones, 94% of them seen once, and the ten largest clones take roughly 22%. The sample holds one count of this clone. Its antigen is still unknown. Germline CDR1 and CDR2: SQVTM and ANQGSEA. This CDR3 has 15 amino acids. V lost 1 base to trimming and J lost 8 bases, with 20 bases between them. The sample was CD4+ or CD8+ T cells sorted from blood, taken in a trial of the OX40 agonist ivuxolimab. The chain couples TRBV29-1 to TRBJ1-2, with D unresolved. This sequence originates from an adult with an advanced solid tumor such as melanoma, head and neck, liver or kidney cancer. The DNA of the CDR3 is TGCAGCGTTGAAGTTGGGCTCGTTGGAATGGGGGGCTACACCTTC. This encodes CSVEVGLVGMGGYTF.